This TCR beta chain derives from a study of T-cell reconstitution after alpha-beta-depleted transplantation in children. The TCRbeta library incorporated unique molecular identifiers. TCRdb processed the PCR reads anew with MiXCR; each CDR3 protein has one entry. The table lists around 400,000 distinct CDR3 sequences, roughly 11% of them singletons, with 4.5% to 7% in the top ten. This clonotype has at least ten counts. Per the germline V gene, CDR1 is MGHDK and CDR2 is SYGVNS. The CDR3 runs 14 residues. Trimming cost V 0 bases and J 5 bases, with 10 bases left between them. Sequencing was performed on PBMCs from the stem cell graft donor, taken from the stem cell graft. The sequence was collected from a human donor who donated a stem cell graft to a child with acute myeloid leukemia. The chain couples TRBV25-1 to TRBJ1-1; no reliable D call. CDR3 loop: CASSEYFDNTEAFF. CDR3 nucleotides: TGTGCCAGCAGTGAATATTTTGACAATACTGAAGCTTTCTTT.